The clone carrying this T cell receptor (beta chain) has just a few counts. The data stem from a study of STAT5B mutations in CD4+ large granular lymphocyte leukemia. There are 10 residues in the CDR3. Trimming pared 5 bases from V and 4 bases from J, leaving 2 bases between. The germline gives CDR1 MNHEY, CDR2 SVGAGI. The data were produced by immunoSEQ multiplex PCR, yet TCRdb's version contains in-frame clones alone and is incomplete. The table records roughly 40,000 clones, roughly 80% of them present only once. Sequencing was carried out using CD4+ T cells from blood buffy coats. V usage is TRBV6-5 and J usage is TRBJ2-5; the D is unclear. The TCR comes from a human donor in good health. CDR3 region: CASSGETQYF. The CDR3 DNA sequence: TGTGCCAGCAGTGGAGAGACCCAGTACTTC.